This TCR beta chain is from a study of blood T cell repertoires in COVID-19. Per the original methods: Estimates of nucleated cell counts were drawn from the amplification of reference gene primers. Clones were sequenced by immunoSEQ multiplex PCR, and TCRdb holds only the in-frame ones, with some missing. V and J calls and clone size are copied from that table; D and trimming were computed from the DNA. The repertoire includes roughly 300,000 clones, 88% of them detected once, and 9.4% sits in the top ten. This CDR3 spans 16 amino acids. Germline lookup yields CDR1 MNHEY and CDR2 SVGEGT. V was pared by 2 bases and J by 2 bases, with 8 bases of the junction left unmatched.

The TCR originated in a man in his late teens or twenties with active or convalescent COVID-19. The sample comprised peripheral blood. This chain uses TRBV6-2 or TRBV6-3 with TRBJ2-7, with 8 bases fitting TRBD1. In DNA form, the CDR3 reads TGTGCCAGCAGTTACGTTGACAGGGGACCTCCCTACGAGCAGTACTTC. Its translation: CASSYVDRGPPYEQYF.